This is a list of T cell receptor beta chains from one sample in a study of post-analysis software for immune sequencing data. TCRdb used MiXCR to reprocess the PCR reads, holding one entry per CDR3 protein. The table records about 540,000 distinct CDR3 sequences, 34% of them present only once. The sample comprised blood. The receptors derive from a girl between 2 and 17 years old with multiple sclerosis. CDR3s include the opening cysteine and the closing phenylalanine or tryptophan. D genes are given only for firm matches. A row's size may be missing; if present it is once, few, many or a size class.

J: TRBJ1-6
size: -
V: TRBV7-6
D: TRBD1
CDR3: CASSSGQGGPYNSPLHF
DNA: TGTGCCAGCAGCTCGGGACAGGGAGGACCCTATAATTCACCCCTCCACTTT

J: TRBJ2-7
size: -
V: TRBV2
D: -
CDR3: CASSEAGDEQYF
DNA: TGTGCCAGCAGTGAAGCGGGGGACGAGCAGTACTTC

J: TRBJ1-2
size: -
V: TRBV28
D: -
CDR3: CASSLYGIGYGYTF
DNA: TGTGCCAGCAGTTTATACGGGATCGGCTATGGCTACACCTTC

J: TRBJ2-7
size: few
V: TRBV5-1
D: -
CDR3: CASSDDGGGDKEQYF
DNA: TGCGCCAGCAGCGACGATGGGGGCGGTGATAAGGAGCAGTACTTC

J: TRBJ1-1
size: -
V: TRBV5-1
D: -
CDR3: CASSAGSVSTEAFF
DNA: TGCGCCAGCAGCGCGGGGTCGGTGAGCACTGAAGCTTTCTTT

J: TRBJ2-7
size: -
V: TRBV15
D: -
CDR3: CATSLGTHSYEQYF
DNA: TGTGCCACCAGCCTCGGGACACACTCCTACGAGCAGTACTTC

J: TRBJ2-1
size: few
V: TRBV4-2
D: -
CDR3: CASSQGLSDEQFF
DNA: TGTGCCAGCAGCCAGGGGCTGAGTGATGAGCAGTTCTTC

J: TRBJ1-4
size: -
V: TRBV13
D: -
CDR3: CASSFGGVHEKLFF
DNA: TGTGCCAGCAGCTTTGGGGGAGTCCATGAAAAACTGTTTTTT

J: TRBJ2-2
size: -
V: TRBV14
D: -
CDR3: CASSQEVFTGELFF
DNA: TGTGCCAGCAGCCAAGAAGTGTTCACCGGGGAGCTGTTTTTT

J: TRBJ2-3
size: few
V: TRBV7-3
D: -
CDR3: CANSLSRQSTDTQYF
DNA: TGTGCCAACAGCTTAAGTAGGCAGAGCACAGATACGCAGTATTTT

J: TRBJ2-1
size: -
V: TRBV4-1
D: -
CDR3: CASSPSSAHNEQFF
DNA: TGCGCCAGCAGCCCAAGTTCAGCTCACAATGAGCAGTTCTTC

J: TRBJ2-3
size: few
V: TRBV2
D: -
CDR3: CASSEAHGTDTQYF
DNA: TGTGCCAGCAGTGAAGCTCACGGCACAGATACGCAGTATTTT

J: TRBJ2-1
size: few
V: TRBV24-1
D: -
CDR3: CATSEAGQQYNEQFF
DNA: TGTGCCACCAGTGAAGCGGGACAGCAATACAATGAGCAGTTCTTC

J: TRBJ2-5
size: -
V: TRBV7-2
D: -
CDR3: CASSLGARKETQYF
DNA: TGTGCCAGCAGCTTAGGGGCGCGAAAAGAGACCCAGTACTTC

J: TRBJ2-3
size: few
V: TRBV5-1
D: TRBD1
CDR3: CASSLKRTGAVTQYF
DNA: TGCGCCAGCAGCTTGAAACGGACAGGGGCGGTAACGCAGTATTTT

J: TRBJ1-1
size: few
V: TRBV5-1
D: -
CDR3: CASSEFTGLNTEAFF
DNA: TGCGCCAGCAGCGAATTTACAGGGCTTAACACTGAAGCTTTCTTT

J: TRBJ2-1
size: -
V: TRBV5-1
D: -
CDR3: CASTSGARGNEQFF
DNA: TGCGCCAGCACTTCAGGGGCCCGGGGCAATGAGCAGTTCTTC

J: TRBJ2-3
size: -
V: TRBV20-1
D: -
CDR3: CSARGQSLAPPPTDTQYF
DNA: TGCAGTGCTAGAGGCCAGAGCCTGGCTCCCCCACCCACAGATACGCAGTATTTT

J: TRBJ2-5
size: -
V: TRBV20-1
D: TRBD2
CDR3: CSARDSTSAETQYF
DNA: TGCAGTGCTAGAGATTCGACTAGCGCGGAGACCCAGTACTTC

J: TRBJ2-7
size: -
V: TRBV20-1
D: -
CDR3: CSARDPRGSYEQYF
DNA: TGCAGTGCTAGAGATCCTCGGGGATCCTACGAGCAGTACTTC

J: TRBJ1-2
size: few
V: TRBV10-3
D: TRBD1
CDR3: CAISGGTVNYGYTF
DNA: TGTGCCATCAGCGGAGGGACAGTGAACTATGGCTACACCTTC

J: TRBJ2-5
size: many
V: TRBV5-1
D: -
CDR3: CASSLGQYQETQYF
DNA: TGCGCCAGCAGCTTGGGGCAGTACCAAGAGACCCAGTACTTC

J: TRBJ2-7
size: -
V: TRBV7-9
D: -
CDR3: CASSLAQGGVSEQYF
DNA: TGTGCCAGCAGCTTAGCGCAAGGGGGAGTAAGCGAGCAGTACTTC

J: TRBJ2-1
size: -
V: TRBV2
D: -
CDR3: CASTLTLSSYNEQFF
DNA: TGCGCCAGCACCCTAACACTGAGCTCCTACAATGAGCAGTTCTTC

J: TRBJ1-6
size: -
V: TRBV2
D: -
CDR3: CASYGQQNSPLHF
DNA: TGTGCCAGCTACGGACAGCAGAATTCACCCCTCCACTTT

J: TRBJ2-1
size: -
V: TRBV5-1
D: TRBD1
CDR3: CASSPGQGARDYNEQFF
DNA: TGCGCCAGCAGCCCCGGACAGGGGGCGAGGGATTACAATGAGCAGTTCTTC

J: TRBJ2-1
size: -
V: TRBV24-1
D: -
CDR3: CATTNMDEQFF
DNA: TGTGCCACCACCAACATGGATGAGCAGTTCTTC

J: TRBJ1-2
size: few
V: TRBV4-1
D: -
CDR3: CASSQGKQVKVSGYTF
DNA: TGCGCCAGCAGCCAGGGTAAACAGGTCAAAGTGTCTGGCTACACCTTC

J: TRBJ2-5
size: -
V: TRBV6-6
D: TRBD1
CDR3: CATRPGTGQETQYF
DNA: TGTGCCACCAGACCAGGGACAGGTCAAGAGACCCAGTACTTC

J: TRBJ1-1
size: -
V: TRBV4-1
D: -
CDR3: CASSHSPLEGTEAFF
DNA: TGCGCCAGCAGCCATTCCCCGTTGGAGGGCACTGAAGCTTTCTTT

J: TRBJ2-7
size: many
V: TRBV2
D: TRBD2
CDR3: CASSPGLAGAYEQYF
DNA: TGTGCCAGCAGTCCGGGACTAGCGGGGGCCTACGAGCAGTACTTC

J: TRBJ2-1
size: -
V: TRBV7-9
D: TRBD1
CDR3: CASSSPILTGKDEQFF
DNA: TGTGCCAGCAGCTCCCCCATTTTGACAGGGAAAGATGAGCAGTTCTTC

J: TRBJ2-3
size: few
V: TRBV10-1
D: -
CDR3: CASREDSTDTQYF
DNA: TGCGCCAGCAGGGAAGACAGCACAGATACGCAGTATTTT

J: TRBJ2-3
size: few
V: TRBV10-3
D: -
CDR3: CAISESRGAATDTQYF
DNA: TGTGCCATCAGTGAGTCGAGAGGGGCTGCCACAGATACGCAGTATTTT

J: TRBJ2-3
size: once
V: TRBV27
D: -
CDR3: CASSGWGEPDTQYF
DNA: TGTGCCAGCAGTGGGTGGGGGGAGCCAGATACGCAGTATTTT

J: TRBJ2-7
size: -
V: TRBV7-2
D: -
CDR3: CASSHAEGYEQYF
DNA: TGTGCCAGCAGCCACGCCGAGGGCTACGAGCAGTACTTC

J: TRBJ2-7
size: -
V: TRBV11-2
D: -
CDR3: CASKSLTGRPRRYEQYF
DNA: TGTGCCAGCAAGAGCTTAACGGGGAGGCCGAGACGTTACGAGCAGTACTTC

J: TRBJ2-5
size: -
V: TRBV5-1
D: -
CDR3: CASSLISPQETQYF
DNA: TGCGCCAGCAGCTTGATCAGCCCTCAAGAGACCCAGTACTTC

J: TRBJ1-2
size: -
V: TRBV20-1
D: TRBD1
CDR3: CRGRQQGQGGYTF
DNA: TGCAGGGGAAGGCAACAGGGGCAGGGTGGCTACACCTTC

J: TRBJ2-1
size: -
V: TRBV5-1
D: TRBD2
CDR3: CASSPGLAGRGNEQFF
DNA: TGCGCCAGCAGCCCCGGATTAGCGGGGCGGGGCAATGAGCAGTTCTTC

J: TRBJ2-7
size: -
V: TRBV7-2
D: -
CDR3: CASSWAGRGPYEQYF
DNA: TGTGCCAGCAGCTGGGCCGGGCGGGGGCCCTACGAGCAGTACTTC

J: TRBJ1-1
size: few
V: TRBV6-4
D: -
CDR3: CASSDGGEAFF
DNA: TGTGCCAGCAGTGACGGAGGGGAAGCTTTCTTT

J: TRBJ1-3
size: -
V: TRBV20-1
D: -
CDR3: CSVRLGNTIYF
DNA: TGCAGTGTAAGGCTGGGGAACACCATATATTTT

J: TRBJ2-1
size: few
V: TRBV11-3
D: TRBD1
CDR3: CASSKQGVVNEQFF
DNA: TGTGCCAGCAGCAAACAGGGGGTGGTCAATGAGCAGTTCTTC

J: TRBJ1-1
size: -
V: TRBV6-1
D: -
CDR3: CASSEAVGSEAFF
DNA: TGTGCCAGCAGTGAAGCCGTGGGCTCAGAAGCTTTCTTT

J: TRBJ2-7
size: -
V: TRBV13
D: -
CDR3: CASSFRTAISYEQYF
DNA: TGTGCCAGCAGCTTCCGGACAGCTATCTCCTACGAGCAGTACTTC

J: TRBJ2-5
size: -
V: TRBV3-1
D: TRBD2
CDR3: CASSQYLAGGQETQYF
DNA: TGTGCCAGCAGCCAATACCTAGCGGGGGGGCAAGAGACCCAGTACTTC